The 22 T cell receptor beta chains below were found in one sample sequenced in a study of blood T cell repertoires in COVID-19. Only in-frame clones appear in the TCRdb table, and some are missing; sequencing was by immunoSEQ multiplex PCR. Of more than 100,000 clones in the sample, about 79% were seen once. The specimen was peripheral blood. Receptors were obtained from a woman between 45 and 60 years old with acute or convalescent COVID-19.

The CDR3 reads CASSERDGRNTEAFF. CDR3 nucleotides: TGTGCCAGCAGTGAACGAGATGGGAGGAACACTGAAGCTTTCTTT. V usage is TRBV6-1 and J usage is TRBJ1-1; D is uncertain. CDR3 length: 15 residues. The V end was cut by 2 bases, the J end by 1 base, with 11 bases between. CDR1 is MNHNS, CDR2 SASEGT, per germline.

This chain uses TRBV6-2 or TRBV6-3 with TRBJ1-2, with 7 positions matching TRBD1. The CDR3 has 13 residues. With V trimmed by 5 bases and J by 6 bases, 6 bases remained unmatched. Germline CDR1 MNHEY, CDR2 SVGEGT. The CDR3 DNA reads TGTGCCAGCAGTGACAGGGTAGTTCATGGCTACACCTTC. As protein: CASSDRVVHGYTF.

The rearrangement links TRBV5-1 to TRBJ2-2; a weak D match, TRBD1 (6 bases). CDR3 length equals 15 residues. Trimming stripped 0 bases from V and 7 bases from J, with 13 bases between. Per germline, CDR1 SGHRS and CDR2 YFSETQ. CDR3 residues: CASSLAHTGNGELFF. DNA of the CDR3: TGCGCCAGCAGCTTGGCCCATACAGGGAACGGGGAGCTGTTTTTT.

The CDR3 DNA is TGTGCCAGCAGCTTAGCGAGGGTAGCGACAGATACGCAGTATTTT. Amino acids: CASSLARVATDTQYF. J is TRBJ2-3 and V is TRBV7-9; tentatively, D is TRBD2 (5 bases). CDR1 is SEHNR and CDR2 is FQNEAQ in the germline V gene (reference sequence). The CDR3 extends over 15 amino acids. V was shortened by 0 bases and J by 3 bases, with 10 bases between the two germline ends. The variable domain in full, completed from reference TRBV7-9 and TRBJ2-3, reads DTGVSQNPRHKITKRGQNVTFRCDPISEHNRLYWYRQTLGQGPEFLTYFQNEAQLEKSRLLSDRFSAERPKGSFSTLEIQRTEQGDSAMYLCASSLARVATDTQYFGPGTRLTVL.

This chain links TRBV5-6 with TRBJ1-1; 12 bases line up with TRBD1. With V trimmed by 5 bases and J by 5 bases, 16 bases remained unmatched. This CDR3 is built from 18 residues. Germline lookup yields CDR1 SGHDT and CDR2 YYEEEE. The CDR3 loop reads CASSPKPGTGGVFTEAFF. The CDR3 DNA reads as TGTGCCAGCAGTCCAAAACCCGGGACAGGGGGCGTATTTACTGAAGCTTTCTTT.

The chain combines TRBV28 with TRBJ2-7; 11 bases match TRBD2. The germline gives CDR1 MDHEN, CDR2 SYDVKM. The CDR3 is 15 amino acids. J lost 1 base, V lost 3 bases, and 2 bases had no gene match. As DNA, the CDR3 is TGTGCCAGCAGTTTGGCTAGCGGGGGGTCCTACGAGCAGTACTTC. Protein product: CASSLASGGSYEQYF. Complete variable domain (other parts from reference TRBV28 and TRBJ2-7): DVKVTQSSRYLVKRTGEKVFLECVQDMDHENMFWYRQDPGLGLRLIYFSYDVKMKEKGDIPEGYSVSREKKERFSLILESASTNQTSMYLCASSLASGGSYEQYFGPGTRLTVT.

This clone was seen once. This chain uses TRBV20-1 with TRBJ2-7, with a weak D call TRBD2 (5 bases). V was clipped by 3 bases and J by 3 bases, with 9 bases between them. The CDR3 runs 12 residues. The germline gives CDR1 DFQATT, CDR2 SNEGSKA (reference sequence). In DNA form, the CDR3 reads TGCAGTGCTAGTACGGGGAGCTACGAGCAGTACTTC. Protein: CSASTGSYEQYF.

The chain joins TRBV18 to TRBJ1-3; TRBD1 might be the D (5 bases). V dropped 2 bases and J dropped 0 bases, with 11 bases sitting between them. The CDR3 runs 16 residues. The germline V gene encodes CDR1 KGHSH and CDR2 LQKENI. CDR3 loop: CASSPSWGNSGNTIYF. DNA of the CDR3: TGTGCCAGCTCACCATCATGGGGCAACTCTGGAAACACCATATATTTT.

The chain carries TRBV27 and TRBJ2-1, with D perhaps TRBD2 (6 bases). Trimming pared 8 bases from V and 9 bases from J, leaving 17 bases between. The CDR3 contains 13 residues. Germline V gene data show CDR1 as MNHEY and CDR2 as SMNVEV (reference sequence). CDR3 nucleotide sequence: TGTGCCAGCCTGGGAGGCCCAGAAGGTGAGCAGTTCTTC. It encodes CASLGGPEGEQFF.

This clone appeared a few times. This chain uses TRBV4-1 with TRBJ2-3, with TRBD1 matching 9 bases. This CDR3 comprises 15 residues. Trimming cost V 1 base and J 5 bases; bases outside gene matches: 4. Germline lookup yields CDR1 MGHRA and CDR2 YSYEKL. For the CDR3, the DNA is TGCGCCAGCAGCCAAGGGGACAGGGAGGTAGATACGCAGTATTTT. Its translation is CASSQGDREVDTQYF.

V and J are TRBV5-6 and TRBJ2-2, with D possibly TRBD2 on 5 matching bases. From germline, CDR1 is SGHDT and CDR2 YYEEEE. The V gene lost 2 bases and the J gene lost 4 bases, with 15 bases spanning the gap. There are 16 residues in the CDR3. CDR3 amino acids: CASSFFQTGSTGELFF. The CDR3 nucleotides read TGTGCCAGCAGCTTCTTTCAAACTGGGAGCACCGGGGAGCTGTTTTTT.

The rearrangement uses TRBV7-9 and TRBJ1-6; D may be TRBD1 (6 bases). Trimming took 5 bases from V and 4 from J, leaving 15 bases between them. The CDR3 has 16 amino acids. Germline loops: CDR1 SEHNR, CDR2 FQNEAQ (reference sequence). The CDR3 is CASSEKSTGYNSPLHF. Written as DNA, the CDR3 is TGTGCCAGCAGCGAAAAATCGACAGGTTATAATTCACCCCTCCACTTT.

The chain carries TRBV12-3 or TRBV12-4 and TRBJ2-7; TRBD1 matches at 7 bases. The V and J ends lost 6 bases and 1 base, in that order; junction bases with no gene match: 3. The CDR3 loop spans 13 amino acids. CDR3 in amino acids: CASSRDRSYEQYF. CDR3 nucleotide sequence: TGTGCCAGCAGCCGGGACAGATCCTACGAGCAGTACTTC.

This clone was seen only once. The V and J genes are TRBV11-2 and TRBJ1-4; D may be TRBD1 (5 bases). Per germline, CDR1 SGHAT and CDR2 FQNNGV. This CDR3 spans 14 amino acids. V lost 3 bases and J 5 bases, leaving 10 bases between the germline ends. The CDR3 region is CASSFGQGNEKLFF. The CDR3 bases are TGTGCCAGCAGCTTCGGGCAGGGAAATGAAAAACTGTTTTTT. Using reference TRBV11-2 and TRBJ1-4 for the parts outside the CDR3, the full variable domain is EAGVAQSPRYKIIEKRQSVAFWCNPISGHATLYWYQQILGQGPKLLIQFQNNGVVDDSQLPKDRFSAERLKGVDSTLKIQPAKLEDSAVYLCASSFGQGNEKLFFGSGTQLSVL.

The gene calls are TRBV3-1 (or the pseudogene TRBV3-2) and TRBJ1-1, with TRBD1 identical over 7 bases. The germline CDR1 and CDR2 sequences are LGHDT and YNNKEL (reference sequence). The CDR3 runs to 14 residues. V gave up 1 base and J gave up 5 bases; unmatched junction bases: 4. The CDR3 DNA sequence: TGTGCCAGCAGCCAAGTAGGGGGCGAAACTGAAGCTTTCTTT. This translates into CASSQVGGETEAFF.

The CDR3 sequence: CASSVDKGDDFGSGNTIYF. For the CDR3, the DNA is TGCGCCAGCAGCGTAGACAAGGGGGACGATTTCGGATCTGGAAACACCATATATTTT. V gene TRBV5-1 combines with J gene TRBJ1-3, with a weak D call TRBD1 (6 bases). The CDR3 loop spans 19 amino acids. The V end lost 4 bases, the J end lost 1 base, and 24 bases lay between the germline ends. Germline V CDR1 and CDR2: SGHRS, YFSETQ.

This clone has only one observation. The chain combines TRBV25-1 with TRBJ2-1; no firm D call. This CDR3 is built from 12 residues. Trimming left V 8 bases short and J 6 bases short, with 11 bases between. Germline V gives CDR1 MGHDK, CDR2 SYGVNS. The CDR3 nucleotides read TGTGCCAGCTCCTGGGCAGGCAATGAGCAGTTCTTC. It is translated as CASSWAGNEQFF.

The chain has TRBV19 and TRBJ2-1; 7 nucleotides match TRBD2. CDR1 is LNHDA, CDR2 SQIVND, per germline (reference sequence). This CDR3 is built from 15 residues. V trimming: 3 bases; J trimming: 9 bases; junction bases outside the gene matches: 11. The CDR3 region is CASSMGGSLVGEQFF. In DNA form, the CDR3 reads TGTGCCAGTAGTATGGGGGGGAGTTTGGTCGGTGAGCAGTTCTTC.

The genes are TRBV6-1 and TRBJ1-5, with 7 bases identical to TRBD1. The ends lost 2 bases at V and 4 bases at J; junction bases unmatched: 11. The CDR3 consists of 17 residues. CDR1 is MNHNS, CDR2 SASEGT, per germline. The CDR3, as DNA: TGTGCCAGCAGTGAATATGGCAGGGGGTCCAAAAATCAGCCCCAGCATTTT. It specifies CASSEYGRGSKNQPQHF.

The chain uses TRBV28 and TRBJ2-3, with TRBD2 matching over 9 bases. The CDR3 has 16 residues. The junction had 5 bases not matched to a gene; V was cut back by 0 bases and J by 4 bases. Germline V gives CDR1 MDHEN, CDR2 SYDVKM. For the CDR3, the DNA is TGTGCCAGCAGTTTATGGGCGGGGGGGAAGGCAGATACGCAGTATTTT. Protein: CASSLWAGGKADTQYF.

About this clone itself: Other nucleotide sequences from this sample produce the same CDR3. This chain connects TRBV7-9 to TRBJ1-1, with a tentative D call TRBD1 (5 bases). V was trimmed by 5 bases and J by 4 bases, leaving 8 bases between them. The CDR3 consists of 12 residues. From germline, CDR1 is SEHNR and CDR2 FQNEAQ (reference sequence). The CDR3 sequence: CASSPGGTEAFF. The CDR3 bases are TGTGCCAGCAGCCCGGGGGGCACTGAAGCTTTCTTT. Based on the CDR3 plus reference TRBV7-9 and TRBJ1-1, the full variable domain is DTGVSQNPRHKITKRGQNVTFRCDPISEHNRLYWYRQTLGQGPEFLTYFQNEAQLEKSRLLSDRFSAERPKGSFSTLEIQRTEQGDSAMYLCASSPGGTEAFFGQGTRLTVV.

This clone was recorded only once. This rearrangement joins TRBV15 to TRBJ1-2; tentatively, D is TRBD1 (5 bases). The CDR3 totals 18 residues. Germline V gene data show CDR1 as LNHNV and CDR2 as YYDKDF (reference sequence). Trimming pared 0 bases from V and 4 bases from J, leaving 21 bases between. CDR3 amino acids: CATSRDRSAGGPPYGYTF. In nucleotides, the CDR3 is TGTGCCACCAGCAGAGACCGCTCGGCCGGGGGTCCCCCCTATGGCTACACCTTC. The full variable domain, completed using reference TRBV15 and TRBJ1-2, is DAMVIQNPRYQVTQFGKPVTLSCSQTLNHNVMYWYQQKSSQAPKLLFHYYDKDFNNEADTPDNFQSRRPNTSFCFLDIRSPGLGDTAMYLCATSRDRSAGGPPYGYTFGSGTRLTVV.